These T cell receptor beta chains were read from a single sample in a study of metastatic and nonmetastatic thyroid tumors. With MiXCR, TCRdb called clones anew from the PCR reads. The data show 3,000 or so clones, around 26% seen once. Sequenced material: tumor tissue. The source of these receptors is a female donor with papillary thyroid cancer or a benign thyroid nodule (not recorded which). Some clones in this sample may be carry-over from other donors' samples. Both conserved end residues are part of each CDR3. D genes are given only for firm matches. Only part of the rows carry a size: once, few, many, or a class if the clone is expanded.

CDR3 length: 12
clone size: once
J gene: TRBJ2-1
V gene: TRBV4-1
D gene: -
CDR3 protein: CASSRRYNEQFF
CDR3 DNA: TGCGCCAGCAGCCGAAGATACAATGAGCAGTTCTTC

CDR3 length: 16
clone size: -
J gene: TRBJ2-1
V gene: TRBV11-2
D gene: TRBD1
CDR3 protein: CASSKKGQGENNEQFF
CDR3 DNA: TGTGCCAGCAGCAAGAAGGGACAGGGGGAAAACAATGAGCAGTTCTTC

CDR3 length: 14
clone size: -
J gene: TRBJ1-2
V gene: TRBV5-5
D gene: -
CDR3 protein: CASSLGPRAYGYTF
CDR3 DNA: TGTGCCAGCAGCCTCGGGCCCCGGGCCTATGGCTACACCTTC

CDR3 length: 13
clone size: -
J gene: TRBJ1-2
V gene: TRBV7-2
D gene: TRBD1
CDR3 protein: CANSLTGMGGYTF
CDR3 DNA: TGTGCCAACAGCCTGACAGGGATGGGAGGCTACACCTTC

CDR3 length: 16
clone size: -
J gene: TRBJ1-6
V gene: TRBV20-1
D gene: -
CDR3 protein: CSARGAGSSYNSPLHF
CDR3 DNA: TGCAGTGCTAGAGGGGCGGGCAGCTCCTATAATTCACCCCTCCACTTT

CDR3 length: 15
clone size: -
J gene: TRBJ2-7
V gene: TRBV6-1
D gene: TRBD1
CDR3 protein: CASRPYRGLSDEQYF
CDR3 DNA: TGTGCCAGCAGACCGTACAGGGGGCTTAGTGACGAGCAGTACTTC

CDR3 length: 12
clone size: -
J gene: TRBJ2-1
V gene: TRBV7-9
D gene: -
CDR3 protein: CASSPAWNEQFF
CDR3 DNA: TGTGCCAGCAGCCCCGCGTGGAATGAGCAGTTCTTC

CDR3 length: 13
clone size: medium-sized
J gene: TRBJ2-1
V gene: TRBV29-1
D gene: -
CDR3 protein: CSAEGTSYNEQFF
CDR3 DNA: TGCAGCGCCGAGGGGACAAGCTACAATGAGCAGTTCTTC

CDR3 length: 15
clone size: medium-sized
J gene: TRBJ2-3
V gene: TRBV28
D gene: -
CDR3 protein: CASSPPYGRTDTQYF
CDR3 DNA: TGTGCCAGCAGTCCCCCCTACGGGAGAACAGATACGCAGTATTTT

CDR3 length: 14
clone size: medium-sized
J gene: TRBJ2-7
V gene: TRBV9
D gene: TRBD2
CDR3 protein: CASSVYGGNNEQYF
CDR3 DNA: TGTGCCAGCAGCGTATACGGGGGGAACAACGAGCAGTACTTC

CDR3 length: 16
clone size: many
J gene: TRBJ2-1
V gene: TRBV18
D gene: TRBD1
CDR3 protein: CASSRRPGQGHMEQFF
CDR3 DNA: TGTGCCAGCTCACGACGTCCGGGACAGGGGCATATGGAGCAGTTCTTC

CDR3 length: 17
clone size: once
J gene: TRBJ2-6
V gene: TRBV11-1
D gene: -
CDR3 protein: CARSPAATVSGANVLTF
CDR3 DNA: TGTGCCAGAAGTCCCGCGGCGACAGTCTCTGGGGCCAACGTCCTGACTTTC

CDR3 length: 15
clone size: -
J gene: TRBJ2-2
V gene: TRBV5-1
D gene: TRBD2
CDR3 protein: CASSLDGEGTGELFF
CDR3 DNA: TGCGCCAGCAGCTTGGACGGGGAGGGCACCGGGGAGCTGTTTTTT

CDR3 length: 15
clone size: -
J gene: TRBJ2-1
V gene: TRBV2
D gene: -
CDR3 protein: CASSEGGTAYNEQFF
CDR3 DNA: TGTGCCAGCAGTGAAGGCGGGACAGCCTACAATGAGCAGTTCTTC

CDR3 length: 11
clone size: -
J gene: TRBJ2-2
V gene: TRBV7-9
D gene: -
CDR3 protein: CASRLTGELFF
CDR3 DNA: TGTGCCAGCAGACTCACCGGGGAGCTGTTTTTT

CDR3 length: 13
clone size: -
J gene: TRBJ2-7
V gene: TRBV9
D gene: TRBD1
CDR3 protein: CASSVNQQGVQYF
CDR3 DNA: TGTGCCAGCAGCGTAAACCAACAGGGGGTGCAGTACTTC

CDR3 length: 15
clone size: -
J gene: TRBJ2-1
V gene: TRBV5-1
D gene: TRBD2
CDR3 protein: CASSMQVGGYNEQFF
CDR3 DNA: TGCGCCAGCAGTATGCAGGTCGGGGGGTACAATGAGCAGTTCTTC

CDR3 length: 18
clone size: -
J gene: TRBJ2-7
V gene: TRBV6-2/TRBV6-3
D gene: TRBD2
CDR3 protein: CASRTEFLTSGGSYEQYF
CDR3 DNA: TGTGCCAGCAGAACCGAATTCCTTACTAGCGGGGGCTCCTACGAGCAGTACTTC